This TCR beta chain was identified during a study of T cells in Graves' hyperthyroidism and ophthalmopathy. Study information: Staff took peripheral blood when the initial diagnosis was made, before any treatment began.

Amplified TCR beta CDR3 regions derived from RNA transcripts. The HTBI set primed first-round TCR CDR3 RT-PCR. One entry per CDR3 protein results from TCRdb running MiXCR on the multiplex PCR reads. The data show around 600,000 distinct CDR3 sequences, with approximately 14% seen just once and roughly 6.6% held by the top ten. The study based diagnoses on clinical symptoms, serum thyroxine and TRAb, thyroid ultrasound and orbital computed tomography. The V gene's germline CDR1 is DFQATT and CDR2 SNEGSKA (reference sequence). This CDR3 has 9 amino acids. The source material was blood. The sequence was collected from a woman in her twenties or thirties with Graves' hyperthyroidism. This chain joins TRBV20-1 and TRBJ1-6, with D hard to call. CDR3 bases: TGCAGCGTAGGTTCACCCCTCCACTTT. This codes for CSVGSPLHF.